This TCR beta chain was identified in a study of T-cell memory formation after mild COVID-19. Overall study results and limits: Clones which contracted sat mainly in CM and EM if CD4+, and in EMRA if CD8+.

For this clonotype: The antigen is unknown.

TCRdb re-called the 5' RACE reads with MiXCR, one entry per CDR3 protein. In the table there are 300,000 to 350,000 distinct CDR3 sequences, 13% to 15% of which are singletons. This CDR3 spans 14 amino acids. V dropped 2 bases and J dropped 0 bases, with 8 bases sitting between them. Germline-derived CDR1 and CDR2 are SGHRS and YFSETQ. Sequenced input: PBMCs or a T cell subset sorted from them (not recorded which). The sequence came from a man younger than 35 who had mild COVID-19 (a few samples of this study predate the infection). Cell type and time point are not known. The rearrangement uses TRBV5-1 and TRBJ1-2; a weak D match, TRBD1 (5 bases). The CDR3: CASSFDSPNYGYTF. Written as DNA, the CDR3 is TGCGCCAGCAGCTTTGACAGTCCTAACTATGGCTACACCTTC.